This TCR beta chain was recorded in a study of T cells in Graves' hyperthyroidism and ophthalmopathy. This clonotype was seen at least ten times. The diagnoses drew upon clinical symptoms, serum thyroxine and TRAb, thyroid ultrasound and orbital computed tomography. The TCR beta CDR3 regions underwent amplification using RNA transcripts as the source. Using the HTBI primer set, a first-round RT-PCR was run on the TCR CDR3. TCRdb reanalysed the multiplex PCR reads using MiXCR and keeps one entry per CDR3 protein. The sample contains roughly 580,000 distinct CDR3 sequences, about 43% of which appear only once. The sequence derives from a woman aged 18-35 years with Graves' hyperthyroidism. Material for sequencing was peripheral blood or thyroid tissue (not recorded which).

In nucleotides, the CDR3 is TGTGCCAGCAGCACAAGCGGGAGAGAGACCCAGTACTTC. It yields the protein CASSTSGRETQYF. The J gene is TRBJ2-5, the V gene TRBV7-6; TRBD2 matches at 8 bases. Germline loops: CDR1 SGHVS, CDR2 FNYEAQ. The trim removed 5 bases at V and 4 bases at J, leaving 3 bases unmatched. The CDR3 is 13 residues long.